These T cell receptor beta chains were read from a single sample in a study of cytomegalovirus exposure and HLA in healthy donors. TCRdb's table, derived via immunoSEQ multiplex PCR, lists solely in-frame clones and lacks some. The table records around 300,000 clones, 70% to 90% of them present only once. The source material was PBMCs. These receptors originate from a young woman in good health and CMV-seronegative. CDR3s leave out the opening cysteine and the closing phenylalanine or tryptophan. The D gene is left open where the match is weak.

d_gene	j_gene	v_gene	CDR3aa
-	TRBJ1-2	TRBV10-3	AISEGRGSYGYT
TRBD1	TRBJ1-2	TRBV30	AWSSLQGARFVGYT
TRBD2	TRBJ2-7	TRBV6-4	ASSERAGIYEQY
TRBD1	TRBJ2-1	TRBV7-9	ASSSPLRDRGHHEQF
-	TRBJ2-1	TRBV28	AGNGGKGVYNEQF
TRBD2	TRBJ2-3	TRBV7-3	ASSLTAGPSTDTQY
TRBD1	TRBJ2-7	TRBV28	ASSFGSGRGRISDSYEQY
TRBD2	TRBJ2-1	TRBV7-7	ASSPTGLAGVSDNEQF
TRBD2	TRBJ2-1	TRBV5-1	ASSLWVSGTKSSYNEQF
TRBD1	TRBJ1-5	TRBV19	ASRDRGVQPQH
TRBD1	TRBJ1-4	TRBV28	ASSLMGTANEKLF
TRBD2	TRBJ2-1	TRBV2	ASSRLAINEQF
TRBD1	TRBJ1-1	TRBV7-9	ASSWPDRGTEAF
TRBD2	TRBJ2-2	TRBV15	ATSRGLATRTGELF
-	TRBJ2-1	TRBV6-5	ASSYSSEQF
TRBD1	TRBJ1-4	TRBV5-6	ASSLTTGGSNEKLF
-	TRBJ2-7	TRBV4-2	ASSQESRGVLPTTYEQY
-	TRBJ2-2	TRBV6-5	ASSTDGVAGELF
-	TRBJ2-5	TRBV5-1	ASSLGTGQGQETQY
TRBD1	TRBJ2-3	TRBV11-2	ASSAFGQDGDTQY
-	TRBJ1-1	TRBV6-4	ASSDSGGAGGEAF
TRBD2	TRBJ2-3	TRBV27	ASSLQGRAKPDTQY
TRBD1	TRBJ1-5	TRBV7-8	ASSSWSGTGFSGNQPQH
-	TRBJ2-3	TRBV6-5	ASSYLRDPDTQY
-	TRBJ2-1	TRBV9	ASSAGQSYNEQF
TRBD1	TRBJ1-3	TRBV7-9	ASSLGDRGLARNTIY
TRBD1	TRBJ1-2	TRBV28	ASSLQVQGGYGYT
TRBD1	TRBJ1-4	TRBV19	ASSIRGPANEKLF
-	TRBJ1-4	TRBV11-2	ASSLEHATNEKLF
TRBD2	TRBJ2-7	TRBV10-3	AISDAGTRYEQY
TRBD1	TRBJ1-2	TRBV25-1	ASPPPDRGRNHYGYT
TRBD2	TRBJ2-7	TRBV30	AWNPLAGKTYEQY
TRBD2	TRBJ2-3	TRBV7-9	ASRRGGGSTDTQY
-	TRBJ1-1	TRBV10-3	AISEWGGIGTEAF
-	TRBJ2-2	TRBV2	ASSERRNTGELF
-	TRBJ2-1	TRBV4-1	ASSQDESGKGWDEQF
-	TRBJ2-7	TRBV9	ASSAQGLGSGEQY
TRBD1	TRBJ1-5	TRBV15	ATSNRGSGNQPQH
-	TRBJ1-5	TRBV10-2	ASRRTVDSNQPQH
-	TRBJ1-1	TRBV6-5	ASSDPGGNTEAF
TRBD1	TRBJ1-5	TRBV19	ASTTGVDQPQH
TRBD2	TRBJ2-3	TRBV6-5	ASSLAGGPADTQY
-	TRBJ1-3	TRBV27	ASSPLRVSGNTIY
-	TRBJ2-7	TRBV6-5	ASSYSRGQIAYEQY
-	TRBJ1-2	TRBV21-1	ASTSARDRGNGDYGYT
TRBD1	TRBJ2-2	TRBV6-1	ASSVGQGARGTGELF
TRBD1	TRBJ1-1	TRBV28	ASSARTGVRTEAF
-	TRBJ1-1	TRBV5-1	ASRPEGLGSEAF
TRBD1	TRBJ2-7	TRBV29-1	AGQRGLTDEQY
TRBD1	TRBJ1-1	TRBV30	AWGGTVLMNTEAF
-	TRBJ2-5	TRBV6-5	ASRRTGWETQY